The T cell receptor (beta chain) under discussion was sequenced for a study of T cell clonotyping in hematopoietic cell transplantation. Overall study findings and caveats: No sorting was done, leaving CD4 and CD8 contributions mixed. Graft donor and pretransplant recipient Inverse Simpson Index values predicted broader posttransplant TCR diversity. Pathologically expanded recipient clonotypes increased progressively from day 30 to day 180 as diversity fell.

V was trimmed by 4 bases and J by 4 bases, leaving 14 bases between them. Germline V gives CDR1 SGHRS, CDR2 YFSETQ. This CDR3 contains 14 residues. In the case of this clone: Its specificity is unknown.

Sequencing was performed with immunoSEQ multiplex PCR; in TCRdb, only in-frame clones are kept and a portion is missing. The sample holds over 5,000 clones, approximately 70% seen once. The TCR comes from a male patient in his forties or fifties who had an allogeneic stem cell transplant from an unrelated donor, so the T cells may come from the graft donor. Some clones in this sample may be carry-over from other donors' samples. The sample in question was PBMCs, obtained 180 days after allogeneic stem cell transplant. V and J are TRBV5-1 and TRBJ1-2; D possibly corresponds to TRBD1 (5 bases). The CDR3 DNA reads TGCGCCAGCAGCCCGGAGGGGAACGTCTATGGCTACACCTTC. It yields the protein CASSPEGNVYGYTF.